At least ten counts were recorded for the clone carrying this TCR beta chain. The antigen is unknown. This CDR3 is 11 amino acids long. Trimming stripped 4 bases from V and 6 bases from J, with 7 bases between. Germline values: CDR1 MGHDK, CDR2 SYGVNS. This sample was taken from a study of regulatory T cells in long-lasting Graves disease. At the level of the study: Over-5-year antithyroid drug use with positive TSH receptor antibodies defined persistent Graves' disease in the study.

Stated time point: persistent/refractory GD, antithyroid drugs over 5 years with positive TRAb. PBMC RNA was the source of the TCR library. Arm-PCR with iRepertoire HTBI primers amplified the CDR3 regions for these TCR beta libraries. MiXCR, applied by TCRdb to the multiplex PCR reads, yields one record per CDR3 protein. Here the sample spans about 430,000 distinct CDR3 sequences, roughly a fifth being singletons. Study-wide results and limits: Persistent Graves' patients showed reduced TCR diversity versus newly diagnosed patients. Sharing of public clonotypes was greater in persistent patients (around 3,000) than in new patients (approximately 940).

The V and J genes are TRBV25-1 and TRBJ2-7, with D unclear. The sample consisted of peripheral blood mononuclear cells (PBMCs), taken when the disease was refractory, from a patient treated with antithyroid drugs. This receptor was taken from a female donor with Graves disease. CDR3 in amino acids: CASSGMFEQYF. CDR3 DNA: TGTGCCAGCAGTGGAATGTTCGAGCAGTACTTC.